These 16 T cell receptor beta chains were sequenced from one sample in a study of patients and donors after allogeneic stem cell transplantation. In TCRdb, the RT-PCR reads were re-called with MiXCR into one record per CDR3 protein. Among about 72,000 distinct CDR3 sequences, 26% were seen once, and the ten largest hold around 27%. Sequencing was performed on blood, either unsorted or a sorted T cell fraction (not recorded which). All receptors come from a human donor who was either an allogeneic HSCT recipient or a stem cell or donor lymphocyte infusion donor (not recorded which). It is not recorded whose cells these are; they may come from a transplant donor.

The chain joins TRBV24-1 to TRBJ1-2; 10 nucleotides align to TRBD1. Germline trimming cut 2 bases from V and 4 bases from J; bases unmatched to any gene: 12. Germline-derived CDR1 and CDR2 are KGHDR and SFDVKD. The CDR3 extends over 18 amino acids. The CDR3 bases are TGTGCCACCAGTGATTCGGGGACAGGGGCCGTCTTGGGCTATGGCTACACCTTC. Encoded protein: CATSDSGTGAVLGYGYTF.

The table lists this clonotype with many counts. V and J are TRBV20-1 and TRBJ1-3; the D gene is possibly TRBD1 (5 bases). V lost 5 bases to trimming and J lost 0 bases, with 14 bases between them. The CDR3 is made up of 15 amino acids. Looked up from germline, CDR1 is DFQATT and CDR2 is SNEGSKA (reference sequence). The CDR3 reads CSALRDRISGNTIYF. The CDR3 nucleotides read TGCAGTGCTTTAAGGGACCGCATCTCTGGAAACACCATATATTTT.

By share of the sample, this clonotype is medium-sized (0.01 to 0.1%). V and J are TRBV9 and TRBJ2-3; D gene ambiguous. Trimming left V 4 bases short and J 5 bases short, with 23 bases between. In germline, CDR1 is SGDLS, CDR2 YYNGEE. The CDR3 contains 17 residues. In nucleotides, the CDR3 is TGTGCCAGCAGCCCCCGTAGGGCAGGACCGCTGGTAGATACGCAGTATTTT. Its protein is CASSPRRAGPLVDTQYF.

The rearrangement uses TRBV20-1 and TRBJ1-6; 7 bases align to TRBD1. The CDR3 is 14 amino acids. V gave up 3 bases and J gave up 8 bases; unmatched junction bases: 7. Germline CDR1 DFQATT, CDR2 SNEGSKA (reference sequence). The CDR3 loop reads CSASFQGGDSPLHF. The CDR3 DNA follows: TGCAGTGCTAGCTTCCAGGGGGGCGATTCACCCCTCCACTTT.

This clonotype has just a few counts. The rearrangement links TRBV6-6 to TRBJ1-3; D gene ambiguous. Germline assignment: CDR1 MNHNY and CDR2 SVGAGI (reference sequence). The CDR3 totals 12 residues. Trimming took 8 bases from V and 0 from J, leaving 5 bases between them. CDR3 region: CASRNSGNTIYF. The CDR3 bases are TGTGCCAGCCGTAACTCTGGAAACACCATATATTTT.

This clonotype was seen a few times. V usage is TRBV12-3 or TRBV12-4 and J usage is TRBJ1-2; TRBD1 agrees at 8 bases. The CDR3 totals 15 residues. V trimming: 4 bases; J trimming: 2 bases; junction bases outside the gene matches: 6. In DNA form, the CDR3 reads TGTGCCAGCAGTTCTGACAGGGGAACGAACTATGGCTACACCTTC. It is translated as CASSSDRGTNYGYTF.

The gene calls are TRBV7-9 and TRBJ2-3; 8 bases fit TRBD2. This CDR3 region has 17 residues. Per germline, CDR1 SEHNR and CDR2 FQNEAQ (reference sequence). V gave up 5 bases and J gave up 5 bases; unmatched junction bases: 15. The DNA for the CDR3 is TGTGCCAGCAGCCCCCGTTTCCTAAGCGGGAGTAGAGATACGCAGTATTTT. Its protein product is CASSPRFLSGSRDTQYF.

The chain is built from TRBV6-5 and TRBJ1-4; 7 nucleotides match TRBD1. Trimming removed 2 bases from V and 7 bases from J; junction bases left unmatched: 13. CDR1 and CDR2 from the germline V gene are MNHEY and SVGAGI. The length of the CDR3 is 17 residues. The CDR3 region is CASSYQGGGGAFEKLFF. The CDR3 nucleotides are TGTGCCAGCAGTTACCAGGGGGGAGGTGGGGCGTTTGAAAAACTGTTTTTT.

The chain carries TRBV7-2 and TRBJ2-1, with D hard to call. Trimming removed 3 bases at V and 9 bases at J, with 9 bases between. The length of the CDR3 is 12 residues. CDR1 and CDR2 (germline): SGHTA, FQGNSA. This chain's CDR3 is CASSFPTIEQFF. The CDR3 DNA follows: TGTGCCAGCAGCTTCCCGACAATTGAGCAGTTCTTC. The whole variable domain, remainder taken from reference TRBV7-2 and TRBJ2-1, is GAGVSQSPSNKVTEKGKDVELRCDPISGHTALYWYRQSLGQGLEFLIYFQGNSAPDKSGLPSDRFSAERTGGSVSTLTIQRTQQEDSAVYLCASSFPTIEQFFGPGTRLTVL.

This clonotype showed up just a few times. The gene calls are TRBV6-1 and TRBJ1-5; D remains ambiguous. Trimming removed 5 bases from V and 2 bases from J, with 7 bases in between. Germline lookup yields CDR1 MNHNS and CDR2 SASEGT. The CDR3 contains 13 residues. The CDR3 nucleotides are TGTGCCAGCAGTTTTATGGGCAATCAGCCCCAGCATTTT. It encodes CASSFMGNQPQHF.

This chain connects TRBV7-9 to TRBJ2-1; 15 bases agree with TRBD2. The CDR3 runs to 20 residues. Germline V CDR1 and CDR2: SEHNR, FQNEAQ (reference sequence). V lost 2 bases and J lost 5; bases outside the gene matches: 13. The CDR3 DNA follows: TGTGCCAGCAGCTTACTAGGACTAGCGGGGGGGCCCCATCCCAACAATGAGCAGTTCTTC. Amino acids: CASSLLGLAGGPHPNNEQFF.

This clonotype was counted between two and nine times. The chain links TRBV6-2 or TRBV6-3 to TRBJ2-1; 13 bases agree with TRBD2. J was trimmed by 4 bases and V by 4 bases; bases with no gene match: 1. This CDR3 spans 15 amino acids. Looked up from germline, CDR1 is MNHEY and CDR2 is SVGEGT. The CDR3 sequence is CASSWTSGGYNEQFF. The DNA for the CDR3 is TGTGCCAGCAGTTGGACTAGCGGGGGATACAATGAGCAGTTCTTC.

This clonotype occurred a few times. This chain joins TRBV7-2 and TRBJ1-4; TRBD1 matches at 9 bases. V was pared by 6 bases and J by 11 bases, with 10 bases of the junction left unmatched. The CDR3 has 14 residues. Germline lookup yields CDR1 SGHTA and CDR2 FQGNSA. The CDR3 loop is CASRDDRGSDKLFF. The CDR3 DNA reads TGTGCCAGCAGAGACGACAGGGGGTCTGACAAACTGTTTTTT. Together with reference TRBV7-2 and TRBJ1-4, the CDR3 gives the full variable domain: GAGVSQSPSNKVTEKGKDVELRCDPISGHTALYWYRQSLGQGLEFLIYFQGNSAPDKSGLPSDRFSAERTGGSVSTLTIQRTQQEDSAVYLCASRDDRGSDKLFFGSGTQLSVL.

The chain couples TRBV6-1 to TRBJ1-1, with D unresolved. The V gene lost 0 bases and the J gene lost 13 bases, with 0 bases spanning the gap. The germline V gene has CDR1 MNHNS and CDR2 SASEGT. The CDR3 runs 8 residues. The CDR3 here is CASSEAFF. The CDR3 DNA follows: TGTGCCAGCAGTGAAGCTTTCTTT.

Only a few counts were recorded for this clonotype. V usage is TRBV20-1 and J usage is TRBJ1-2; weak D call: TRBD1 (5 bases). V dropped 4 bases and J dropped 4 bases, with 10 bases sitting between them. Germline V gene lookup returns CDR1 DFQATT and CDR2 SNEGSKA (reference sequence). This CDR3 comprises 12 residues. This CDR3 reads CSATPDIYGYTF. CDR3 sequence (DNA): TGCAGTGCTACCCCGGACATCTATGGCTACACCTTC.

CDR3 residues: CSALDRRSTDTQYF. In nucleotides, the CDR3 is TGCAGTGCCCTAGACAGGCGTAGCACAGATACGCAGTATTTT. J is TRBJ2-3 and V is TRBV20-1; weak D call: TRBD1 (6 bases). This CDR3 contains 14 residues. From germline, CDR1 is DFQATT and CDR2 SNEGSKA (reference sequence). Trimming shortened V by 6 bases and J by 0 bases, and 13 bases separated the two germline ends.